Sequencing of this T cell receptor beta chain was carried out in a study of blood T cells in healthy people across ages. Together with a sample-barcoded 5' primer, a J-beta primer mix was included in a second PCR lasting about 6 to 11 cycles. Each CDR3 protein gets one entry after TCRdb re-called the 5' RACE reads with MiXCR. This table holds roughly 650,000 distinct CDR3 sequences, about 34% found once. Germline CDR1 is DFQATT and CDR2 is SNEGSKA (reference sequence). V trimming: 5 bases; J trimming: 2 bases; junction bases outside the gene matches: 6. CDR3 length equals 13 residues. Sequencing was done on a sample of blood. The genes are TRBV20-1 and TRBJ2-7; 7 bases line up with TRBD1. The sequence was obtained from a woman older than 75 in good health. The CDR3 spells CSAADRVPYEQYF. CDR3 bases: TGCAGTGCTGCAGACAGGGTACCCTACGAGCAGTACTTC.